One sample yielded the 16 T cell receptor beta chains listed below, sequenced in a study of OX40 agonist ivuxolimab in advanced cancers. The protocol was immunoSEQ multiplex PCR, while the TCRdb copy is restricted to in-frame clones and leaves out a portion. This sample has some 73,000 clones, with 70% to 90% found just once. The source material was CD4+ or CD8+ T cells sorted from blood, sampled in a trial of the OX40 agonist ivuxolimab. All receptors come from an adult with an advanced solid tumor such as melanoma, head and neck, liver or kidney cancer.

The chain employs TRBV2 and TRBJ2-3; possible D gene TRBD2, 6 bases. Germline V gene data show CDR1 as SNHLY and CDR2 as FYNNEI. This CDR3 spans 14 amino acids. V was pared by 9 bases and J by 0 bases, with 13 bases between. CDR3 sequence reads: CASTSSASTDTQYF. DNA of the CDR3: TGTGCCAGTACCTCTAGCGCTAGCACAGATACGCAGTATTTT.

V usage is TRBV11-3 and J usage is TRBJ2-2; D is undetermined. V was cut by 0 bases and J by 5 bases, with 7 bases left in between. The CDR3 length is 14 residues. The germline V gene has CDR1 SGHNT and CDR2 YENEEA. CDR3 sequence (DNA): TGTGCCAGCAGCTTAGATCCCGGGACCGGGGAGCTGTTTTTT. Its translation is CASSLDPGTGELFF.

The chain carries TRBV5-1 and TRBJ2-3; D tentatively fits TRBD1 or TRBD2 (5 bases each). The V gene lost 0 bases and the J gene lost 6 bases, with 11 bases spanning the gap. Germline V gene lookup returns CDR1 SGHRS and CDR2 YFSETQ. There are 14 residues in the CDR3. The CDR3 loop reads CASSLVVGTDTQYF. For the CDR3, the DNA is TGCGCCAGCAGCTTGGTTGTAGGGACGGATACGCAGTATTTT.

CDR3 bases: TGTGCCAGCAGCTTAGGTTTATTTGTCCATGAGCAGTTCTTC. Translated: CASSLGLFVHEQFF. The chain is built from TRBV7-8 and TRBJ2-1; D is ambiguous. The germline gives CDR1 SGHVS, CDR2 FQNEAQ. CDR3 length equals 14 residues. V lost 1 base, J lost 8 bases, and 12 bases lay in between.

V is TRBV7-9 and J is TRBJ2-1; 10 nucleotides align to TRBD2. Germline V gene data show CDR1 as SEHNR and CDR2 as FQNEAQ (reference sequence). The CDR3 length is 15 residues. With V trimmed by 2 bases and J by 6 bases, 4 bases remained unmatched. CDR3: CASSLIAGGRNEQFF. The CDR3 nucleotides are TGTGCCAGCAGCTTAATAGCGGGAGGACGCAATGAGCAGTTCTTC.

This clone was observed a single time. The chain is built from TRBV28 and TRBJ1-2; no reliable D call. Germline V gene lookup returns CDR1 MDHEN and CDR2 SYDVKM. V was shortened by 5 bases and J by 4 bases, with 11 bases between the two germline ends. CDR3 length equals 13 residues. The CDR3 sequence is CASSVNGFYGYTF. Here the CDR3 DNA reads TGTGCCAGCAGTGTCAATGGCTTCTATGGCTACACCTTC.

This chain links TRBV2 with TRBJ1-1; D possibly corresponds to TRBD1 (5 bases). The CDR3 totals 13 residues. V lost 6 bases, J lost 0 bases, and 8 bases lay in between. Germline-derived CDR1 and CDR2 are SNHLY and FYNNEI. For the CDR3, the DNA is TGTGCCAGCAGGGGGACCTTGAACACTGAAGCTTTCTTT. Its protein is CASRGTLNTEAFF. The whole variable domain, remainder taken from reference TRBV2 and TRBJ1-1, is EPEVTQTPSHQVTQMGQEVILRCVPISNHLYFYWYRQILGQKVEFLVSFYNNEISEKSEIFDDQFSVERPDGSNFTLKIRSTKLEDSAMYFCASRGTLNTEAFFGQGTRLTVV.

This chain's CDR3 is CATNSGTGGSPDQPQHF. The CDR3 coding sequence is TGTGCCACCAACTCAGGGACAGGGGGCTCACCAGATCAGCCCCAGCATTTT. This chain links TRBV28 with TRBJ1-5, with TRBD1 matching over 12 bases. Germline CDR1 and CDR2: MDHEN and SYDVKM. V lost 10 bases, J lost 5 bases, and 15 bases stayed unmatched. The CDR3 has 17 residues. Full variable domain (missing parts from reference TRBV28 and TRBJ1-5): DVKVTQSSRYLVKRTGEKVFLECVQDMDHENMFWYRQDPGLGLRLIYFSYDVKMKEKGDIPEGYSVSREKKERFSLILESASTNQTSMYLCATNSGTGGSPDQPQHFGDGTRLSIL.

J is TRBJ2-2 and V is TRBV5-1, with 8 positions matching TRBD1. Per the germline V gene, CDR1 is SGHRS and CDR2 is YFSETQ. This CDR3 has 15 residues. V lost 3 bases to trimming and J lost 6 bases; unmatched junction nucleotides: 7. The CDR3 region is CASSWAGGSAGELFF. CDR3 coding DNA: TGCGCCAGCAGCTGGGCAGGGGGCTCGGCCGGGGAGCTGTTTTTT.

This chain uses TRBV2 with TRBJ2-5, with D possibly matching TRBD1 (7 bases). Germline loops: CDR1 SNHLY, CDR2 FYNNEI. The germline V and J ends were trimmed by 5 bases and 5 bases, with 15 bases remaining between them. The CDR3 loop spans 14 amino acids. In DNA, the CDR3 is TGTGCCAGCAGTTTCGGGCGGGACAGCGAGACCCAGTACTTC. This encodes CASSFGRDSETQYF.

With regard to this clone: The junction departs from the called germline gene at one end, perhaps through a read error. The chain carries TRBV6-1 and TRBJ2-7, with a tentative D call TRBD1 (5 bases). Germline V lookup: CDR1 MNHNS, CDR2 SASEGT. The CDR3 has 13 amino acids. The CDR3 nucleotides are TGTGCGAGCAATAAGGGGTCCCCTTACGAGCAGTACTTC. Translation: CASNKGSPYEQYF.

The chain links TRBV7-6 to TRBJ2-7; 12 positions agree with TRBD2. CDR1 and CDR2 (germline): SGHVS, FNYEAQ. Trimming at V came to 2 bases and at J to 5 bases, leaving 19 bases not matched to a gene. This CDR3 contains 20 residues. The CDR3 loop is CASSLRPGGYIGLAGNEQYF. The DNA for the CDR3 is TGTGCCAGCAGCTTAAGGCCAGGGGGGTATATCGGACTAGCGGGAAACGAGCAGTACTTC.

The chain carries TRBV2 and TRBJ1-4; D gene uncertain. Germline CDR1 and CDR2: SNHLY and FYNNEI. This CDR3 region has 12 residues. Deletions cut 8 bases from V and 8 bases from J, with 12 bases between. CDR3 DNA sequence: TGTGCCAGCTCCCGCGACACGGAAAAACTGTTTTTT. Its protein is CASSRDTEKLFF.

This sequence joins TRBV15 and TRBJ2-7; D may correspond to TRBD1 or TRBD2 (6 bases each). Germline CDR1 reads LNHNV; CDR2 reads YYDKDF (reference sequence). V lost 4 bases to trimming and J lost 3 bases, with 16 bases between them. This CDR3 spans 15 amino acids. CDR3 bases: TGTGCCACCAGCAAACAGGGTTCCGGGAGCTACGAGCAGTACTTC. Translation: CATSKQGSGSYEQYF.

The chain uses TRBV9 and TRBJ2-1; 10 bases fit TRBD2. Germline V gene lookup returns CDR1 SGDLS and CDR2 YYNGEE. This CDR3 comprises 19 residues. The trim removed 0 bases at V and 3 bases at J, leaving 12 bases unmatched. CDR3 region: CASSVEPGVAGGLYNEQFF. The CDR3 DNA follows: TGTGCCAGCAGCGTAGAACCTGGGGTAGCGGGAGGTCTCTACAATGAGCAGTTCTTC.

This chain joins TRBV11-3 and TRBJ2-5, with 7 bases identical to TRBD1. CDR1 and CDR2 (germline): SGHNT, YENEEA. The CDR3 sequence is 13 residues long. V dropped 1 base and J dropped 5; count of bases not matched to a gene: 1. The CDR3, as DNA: TGTGCCAGCAGCTTAGCAGGGGGTGAGACCCAGTACTTC. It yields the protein CASSLAGGETQYF.